Given below is one T cell receptor beta chain in context. The germline V gene has CDR1 SGHRS and CDR2 YFSETQ. The CDR3 has 15 residues. V was clipped by 5 bases and J by 0 bases, with 12 bases between them. The protocol was immunoSEQ multiplex PCR, while the TCRdb copy is restricted to in-frame clones and leaves out a portion. The table shows 100,000 to 150,000 clones, with more than 75% occurring only once. This sample is part of a study of T cell responses to AZD1222 COVID-19 vaccine. The sample in question was peripheral blood, obtained on day 0 of AZD1222 vaccination. The chain links TRBV5-1 to TRBJ2-1; possibly TRBD2 for D (6 bases). This receptor was obtained from an adult in good health. CDR3 in amino acids: CASSGGVSSYNEQFF. CDR3 in DNA: TGCGCCAGCAGTGGCGGGGTTAGCTCCTACAATGAGCAGTTCTTC.